These 10 T cell receptor beta chains were all obtained from the same sample, sequenced in a study of blood T cell repertoires in COVID-19. Only in-frame clones appear in the TCRdb table, and some are missing; sequencing was by immunoSEQ multiplex PCR. The table shows some 300,000 clones, with 89% occurring only once. The sequenced material came from PBMCs or T cells enriched from blood (not recorded which). The receptors were sampled from a woman aged 40 to 50 who had recovered from COVID-19.

A single count supports this clone. The V gene is TRBV7-9, the J gene TRBJ2-1; no reliable D call. The CDR3 length is 11 residues. Germline V gene data show CDR1 as SEHNR and CDR2 as FQNEAQ (reference sequence). V gave up 8 bases and J gave up 6 bases, with 8 bases separating them. The CDR3 loop is CASQASNEQFF. Here the CDR3 DNA reads TGTGCCAGCCAAGCCTCCAATGAGCAGTTCTTC.

CDR3: CASSYAGGAFEYF. The CDR3 bases are TGTGCCAGCAGTTACGCGGGAGGAGCGTTTGAGTATTTT. The chain combines TRBV6-2 or TRBV6-3 with TRBJ2-3; 8 bases fit TRBD2. CDR3 size: 13 residues. The V gene's germline CDR1 is MNHEY and CDR2 SVGEGT. With 2 bases clipped from V and 13 bases from J, the junction kept 8 bases outside the gene matches.

This rearrangement joins TRBV11-2 to TRBJ1-3; no clear D. The CDR3 has 15 amino acids. Per the germline V gene, CDR1 is SGHAT and CDR2 is FQNNGV. V gave up 1 base and J gave up 2 bases, with 9 bases separating them. The CDR3 sequence: CASSLVARPGNTIYF. CDR3 sequence (DNA): TGTGCCAGCAGCTTAGTAGCACGTCCTGGAAACACCATATATTTT.

This clone was recorded once. The V and J genes are TRBV14 and TRBJ1-1; 7 nucleotides line up with TRBD1. Per the germline V gene, CDR1 is SGHDN and CDR2 is FVKESK. The CDR3 runs to 15 residues. The trim removed 2 bases at V and 3 bases at J, leaving 6 bases unmatched. The CDR3 region is CASSQTGTAYTEAFF. The CDR3 coding sequence is TGTGCCAGCAGCCAAACAGGGACAGCATACACTGAAGCTTTCTTT. Variable domain in full (rest from reference TRBV14 and TRBJ1-1): EAGVTQFPSHSVIEKGQTVTLRCDPISGHDNLYWYRRVMGKEIKFLLHFVKESKQDESGMPNNRFLAERTGGTYSTLKVQPAELEDSGVYFCASSQTGTAYTEAFFGQGTRLTVV.

This clone has only one observation. At the DNA level, this CDR3 is encoded by other sequences in the same sample as well. The gene calls are TRBV7-9 and TRBJ1-2; the match to TRBD1 covers 9 bases. This CDR3 contains 13 residues. V lost 5 bases, J lost 8 bases, and 6 bases stayed unmatched. Per germline, CDR1 SEHNR and CDR2 FQNEAQ (reference sequence). CDR3: CASSLDRGGGYTF. For the CDR3, the DNA is TGTGCCAGCAGCCTTGACAGGGGGGGAGGCTACACCTTC.

The genes are TRBV9 and TRBJ2-1; 7 nucleotides match TRBD1. Per the germline V gene, CDR1 is SGDLS and CDR2 is YYNGEE. J gave up 8 bases and V 6 bases, and 20 bases lay outside the gene matches. CDR3 length: 17 amino acids. As DNA, the CDR3 is TGTGCCAGCACCCCCCGCCTTGAGGGGGCCGGTTCCGATGAGCAGTTCTTC. Translation: CASTPRLEGAGSDEQFF. The full variable domain, in which reference TRBV9 and TRBJ2-1 provide the parts outside the CDR3, is DSGVTQTPKHLITATGQRVTLRCSPRSGDLSVYWYQQSLDQGLQFLIQYYNGEERAKGNILERFSAQQFPDLHSELNLSSLELGDSALYFCASTPRLEGAGSDEQFFGPGTRLTVL.

The gene calls are TRBV7-9 and TRBJ1-4, with D possibly being TRBD1 (5 bases). This CDR3 comprises 15 residues. Germline V CDR1 and CDR2: SEHNR, FQNEAQ (reference sequence). Deletions cut 5 bases from V and 7 bases from J, with 17 bases between. The CDR3 loop reads CASSPATVGGEKLFF. CDR3 nucleotide sequence: TGTGCCAGCAGCCCCGCGACCGTGGGGGGTGAAAAACTGTTTTTT.

The chain links TRBV4-2 to TRBJ2-7, with 10 bases identical to TRBD2. The V gene end was trimmed by 0 bases and the J gene end by 0 bases; junction bases not matched to a gene: 5. The CDR3 sequence is 17 residues long. Germline values: CDR1 LGHNA, CDR2 YNFKEQ. Written as DNA, the CDR3 is TGTGCCAGCAGCCAAGAATCTAGCGGGGGAAGCTCCTACGAGCAGTACTTC. Amino acids: CASSQESSGGSSYEQYF.

The V gene is TRBV18, the J gene TRBJ1-1; tentatively, D is TRBD1 (6 bases). Between the trimmed V and J ends, which lost 5 bases and 6 bases, there was a span of 16 bases. CDR3 length: 14 amino acids. Germline V gene sequence: CDR1 KGHSH, CDR2 LQKENI. The CDR3, as DNA: TGTGCCAGCTCAGCTGCAGGGGATCGCGCTGAAGCTTTCTTT. It encodes CASSAAGDRAEAFF.

J is TRBJ2-7 and V is TRBV3-1 (or the pseudogene TRBV3-2), with TRBD2 matching 11 bases. J was trimmed by 2 bases and V by 4 bases; bases with no gene match: 13. Per germline, CDR1 LGHDT and CDR2 YNNKEL (reference sequence). The length of the CDR3 is 18 residues. As DNA, the CDR3 is TGTGCCAGCAGCCCCCCACTAGCGGGAGAGGAGCGGGCCTACGAGCAGTACTTC. Translating gives CASSPPLAGEERAYEQYF.